Listed here are 13 T cell receptor beta chains from one sample, sequenced in a study of cytomegalovirus exposure and HLA in healthy donors. Researchers ran the PCR with 60 Vbeta and 13 Jbeta primers. Some clones are missing from TCRdb's copy, which holds only in-frame ones; the method was immunoSEQ multiplex PCR. The sample carries about 150,000 clones, 55% to 70% recorded once. The source material was PBMCs. Every receptor here comes from a woman in her sixties or seventies in good health and CMV-seropositive.

This clone was detected only once. The chain is built from TRBV2 and TRBJ2-7, with 7 bases that match TRBD2. The V gene's germline CDR1 is SNHLY and CDR2 FYNNEI. The ends lost 6 bases at V and 4 bases at J; junction bases unmatched: 12. The length of the CDR3 is 15 residues. The DNA of the CDR3 is TGTGCCAGCAGCGATACTAGCGATCTTAGGTACGAGCAGTACTTC. This encodes CASSDTSDLRYEQYF.

This CDR3 reads CASSTRTGNTGELFF. CDR3 nucleotides: TGTGCCAGCAGCACTAGGACTGGGAACACCGGGGAGCTGTTTTTT. This chain joins TRBV5-6 and TRBJ2-2; tentative D call: TRBD2 (5 bases). CDR3 length equals 15 residues. CDR1 is SGHDT, CDR2 YYEEEE, per germline. V shed 4 bases and J shed 1 base, with 11 bases lying between them.

The chain is built from TRBV14 and TRBJ2-1, with 12 bases identical to TRBD2. The germline V gene has CDR1 SGHDN and CDR2 FVKESK. Unmatched junction bases numbered 6, after V lost 5 bases and J lost 1 base. The CDR3 is 17 residues long. The CDR3 loop is CASSDPSGRGSYNEQFF. The CDR3 nucleotides are TGTGCCAGCAGCGATCCTAGCGGGAGGGGGTCCTACAATGAGCAGTTCTTC.

The chain links TRBV27 to TRBJ1-2; no firm D call. The CDR3 has 11 amino acids. The germline CDR1 and CDR2 sequences are MNHEY and SMNVEV (reference sequence). The V gene lost 3 bases and the J gene lost 8 bases, with 7 bases spanning the gap. CDR3 protein: CASSLWHGYTF. CDR3 sequence (DNA): TGTGCCAGCAGTTTGTGGCACGGCTACACCTTC.

As to this clone: A read error may produce the germline difference seen at one junction end. V gene TRBV9 combines with J gene TRBJ2-3, with TRBD2 matching 9 bases. CDR1 is SGDLS, CDR2 YYNGEE, per germline. The length of the CDR3 is 15 residues. CDR3 coding DNA: TGTGCCAGCAGCCCCTGGACTAGCGACACAGATGCGCAGTATTTT. It codes for CASSPWTSDTDAQYF.

This rearrangement joins TRBV4-2 to TRBJ2-5; D unresolved. Between the trimmed V and J ends, which lost 2 bases and 3 bases, there was a span of 7 bases. Per germline, CDR1 LGHNA and CDR2 YNFKEQ. The CDR3 runs to 13 residues. The CDR3, as DNA: TGTGCCAGCAGCCAACAACCGGAAGAGACCCAGTACTTC. Its protein is CASSQQPEETQYF.

The chain joins TRBV30 to TRBJ1-5; 12 nucleotides match TRBD1. The CDR3 length is 16 residues. J lost 6 bases, V lost 0 bases, and 6 bases had no gene match. Germline CDR1 and CDR2: GTSNPN and SVGIG (reference sequence). The CDR3 DNA is TGTGCCTGGAGTGTAACCGGGACAGGGGGCGGTCAGCCCCAGCATTTT. This sequence encodes CAWSVTGTGGGQPQHF.

Here the CDR3 reads CASSPRLAGWTGELFF. In nucleotides, the CDR3 is TGTGCCAGCAGCCCTAGACTAGCGGGATGGACCGGGGAGCTGTTTTTT. V and J are TRBV7-3 and TRBJ2-2, with 11 positions matching TRBD2. With V trimmed by 5 bases and J by 5 bases, 7 bases remained unmatched. CDR3 length: 16 amino acids. Germline V CDR1 and CDR2: SGHTA, FQGTGA.

Only a few counts were recorded for this clone. The J gene is TRBJ1-1, the V gene TRBV27, with 7 bases matching TRBD1. V lost 6 bases, J lost 8 bases, and 9 bases stayed unmatched. Germline loops: CDR1 MNHEY, CDR2 SMNVEV (reference sequence). This CDR3 contains 13 residues. Written as DNA, the CDR3 is TGTGCCAGCAGAATCCTCGACAGGGAAGAAGCTTTCTTT. It encodes CASRILDREEAFF.

This clone came up a few times. This chain joins TRBV5-1 and TRBJ2-3; 7 bases are a match to TRBD2. With 1 base clipped from V and 5 bases from J, the junction kept 7 bases outside the gene matches. The germline V gene encodes CDR1 SGHRS and CDR2 YFSETQ. The CDR3 is 15 amino acids. The CDR3 bases are TGCGCCAGCAGCTTGTTGGGAGGGCCCCAAGATACGCAGTATTTT. Its translation: CASSLLGGPQDTQYF.

V usage is TRBV28 and J usage is TRBJ1-2; 7 nucleotides match TRBD1. The CDR3 spans 14 residues. The germline V gene encodes CDR1 MDHEN and CDR2 SYDVKM. V was pared by 6 bases and J by 3 bases, with 7 bases of the junction left unmatched. The CDR3 reads CASRPTGRHYGYTF. The CDR3 DNA reads TGTGCCAGCAGGCCGACAGGGAGGCACTATGGCTACACCTTC.

The rearrangement joins TRBV2 to TRBJ2-1; 7 bases map to TRBD2. V dropped 6 bases and J dropped 6; count of bases not matched to a gene: 17. The CDR3 is 17 residues long. Germline CDR1 and CDR2: SNHLY and FYNNEI. The DNA for the CDR3 is TGTGCCAGCAGACTGGTAGTGGGAGGGGACCCCGGCAATGAGCAGTTCTTC. Residues: CASRLVVGGDPGNEQFF.

V and J are TRBV2 and TRBJ2-7; 10 bases line up with TRBD2. The CDR3 has 14 residues. Germline values: CDR1 SNHLY, CDR2 FYNNEI. The ends lost 11 bases at V and 4 bases at J; junction bases unmatched: 11. This CDR3 is CAGTKAGGPYEQYF. CDR3 bases: TGTGCCGGGACAAAAGCGGGAGGGCCTTACGAGCAGTACTTC.